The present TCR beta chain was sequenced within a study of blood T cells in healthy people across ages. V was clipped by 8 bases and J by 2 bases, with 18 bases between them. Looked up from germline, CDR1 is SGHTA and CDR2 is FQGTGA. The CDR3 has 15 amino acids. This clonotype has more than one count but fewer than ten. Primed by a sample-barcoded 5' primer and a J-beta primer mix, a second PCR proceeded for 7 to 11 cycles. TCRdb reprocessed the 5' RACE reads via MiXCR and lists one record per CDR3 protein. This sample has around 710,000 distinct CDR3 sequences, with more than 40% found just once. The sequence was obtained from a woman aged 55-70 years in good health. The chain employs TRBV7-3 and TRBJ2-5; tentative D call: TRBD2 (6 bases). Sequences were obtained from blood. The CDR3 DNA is TGTGCCAGCTCCCCCGGAGGGGACTTTCAAGAGACCCAGTACTTC. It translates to CASSPGGDFQETQYF.